Sequencing of this T cell receptor beta chain was carried out in a study of blood T cell repertoires in COVID-19. Study at large: Donors in the United States, Italy and Spain gave samples during acute or convalescent COVID-19.

Measured with immunoSEQ multiplex PCR; TCRdb has only the in-frame clones, and not every one. The sample includes roughly 240,000 clones, 86% of them seen just once. Recruited during active infection, patients (from Seattle) were subsequently followed longitudinally. This CDR3 has 15 amino acids. Germline CDR1 LGHNA, CDR2 YNFKEQ. V was shortened by 6 bases and J by 5 bases, with 14 bases between the two germline ends. Sequencing was performed on peripheral blood. The chain recombines TRBV4-2 with TRBJ1-6; D gene uncertain. The TCR comes from a woman aged 80 or over with COVID-19, enrolled during active disease. CDR3 sequence: CASRPEDGHNSPLHF. For the CDR3, the DNA is TGTGCCAGCAGGCCGGAGGACGGACATAATTCACCCCTCCACTTT.